In this sample, the clone carrying this T cell receptor (beta chain) turned up a few times. The antigen remains unidentified. Adjacent lung tissue lacking atypia was obtained at a distance of at least 2 cm from the tumor margin. These data are taken from a study of T cells in localized non-small cell lung cancer. Findings and caveats of the study: Uninvolved adjacent lung showed peak T cell clonality, exceeding tumor. It remains possible that heterogeneity exists, since only one tumor region was sequenced. Of the top 100 tumor clones, median 57 were in adjacent lung, some 30 among its top 100.

The ends were cut back, 1 base at V and 1 base at J, with 13 bases in the middle. The CDR3 is 16 amino acids. Germline V gene data show CDR1 as LNHNV and CDR2 as YYDKDF (reference sequence). The data were produced by immunoSEQ multiplex PCR, yet TCRdb's version contains in-frame clones alone and is incomplete. This table holds about 1,200 clones, around 22% found once. The specimen comprised normal lung tissue next to the tumor, sampled before any cancer treatment. This sequence joins TRBV15 and TRBJ1-1; D is uncertain. This TCR derives from a man aged 35-69 years with stage I lung adenocarcinoma. CDR3 bases: TGTGCCACCAGCAGAGGAGGAAACAAAAAGAACACTGAAGCTTTCTTT. It is translated as CATSRGGNKKNTEAFF. The variable domain in full, completed from reference TRBV15 and TRBJ1-1, reads DAMVIQNPRYQVTQFGKPVTLSCSQTLNHNVMYWYQQKSSQAPKLLFHYYDKDFNNEADTPDNFQSRRPNTSFCFLDIRSPGLGDTAMYLCATSRGGNKKNTEAFFGQGTRLTVV.